The clone carrying this T cell receptor beta chain has more than one count but fewer than ten. Its target is unknown. The study reverse transcribed the entire isolated RNA, so it sequenced expressed TCRB transcripts. An average around 3.8 million reads came from naive, central memory and regulatory T cell samples. Libraries were prepared by immunoSEQ multiplex PCR; TCRdb keeps only in-frame clonotypes and omits some of them. The sample has 300,000 to 400,000 clones, roughly 12% seen once. The data are from a study of beta chain features in type 1 diabetes. About the research overall: The study examined some 110,000,000 sorted cells across all samples.

Broader study findings: TCRB CDR3s from Type 1 diabetes patients were moderately but significantly shorter in all four CD4+ subsets. TCRB repertoires of naive, central memory and Treg cells appeared more similar among patients than among healthy donors.

The length of the CDR3 is 16 residues. V gave up 5 bases and J gave up 1 base, with 15 bases separating them. Germline V gene lookup returns CDR1 SEHNR and CDR2 FQNEAQ (reference sequence). Sequenced material: naive CD4+ T cells from blood. This chain joins TRBV7-9 and TRBJ1-5, with D tentatively TRBD1 (5 bases). The sequence came from a man aged 18-30 years in good health. The CDR3 region is CASSPLARVSNQPQHF. CDR3 sequence (DNA): TGTGCCAGCAGCCCTTTGGCCAGGGTAAGCAATCAGCCCCAGCATTTT.